A single sample gave rise to the 12 T cell receptor beta chains below, sequenced in a study of blood T cell repertoires in COVID-19. The data were produced by immunoSEQ multiplex PCR, yet TCRdb's version contains in-frame clones alone and is incomplete. The sample carries 100,000 to 150,000 clones, approximately 81% recorded once. The material sequenced was peripheral blood. These receptors were taken from a woman in her 30s who had recovered from COVID-19.

The chain couples TRBV27 to TRBJ2-7; perhaps TRBD1 as D (7 bases). The CDR3 consists of 15 residues. Germline V gene sequence: CDR1 MNHEY, CDR2 SMNVEV (reference sequence). The V and J ends lost 5 bases and 2 bases respectively, with 16 bases between them. The CDR3 region is CASSAGQSTTYEQYF. The CDR3 coding sequence is TGTGCCAGCAGTGCGGGACAGTCGACGACCTACGAGCAGTACTTC.

This chain joins TRBV14 and TRBJ1-1; weak D call: TRBD1 (6 bases). The CDR3 is 12 residues long. V was trimmed by 4 bases and J by 11 bases, leaving 14 bases between them. Germline assignment: CDR1 SGHDN and CDR2 FVKESK. The CDR3 DNA reads TGTGCCAGCAGCCTGGCGGGGGCTCATGCTTTCTTT. It translates to CASSLAGAHAFF. The entire variable domain, with the rest obtained from reference TRBV14 and TRBJ1-1, is as follows: EAGVTQFPSHSVIEKGQTVTLRCDPISGHDNLYWYRRVMGKEIKFLLHFVKESKQDESGMPNNRFLAERTGGTYSTLKVQPAELEDSGVYFCASSLAGAHAFFGQGTRLTVV.

Only one count was recorded for this clone. The rearrangement joins TRBV14 to TRBJ2-4, with TRBD2 as a possible D gene (7 bases). CDR1 is SGHDN and CDR2 is FVKESK in the germline V gene. The CDR3 is made up of 15 amino acids. Trimming shortened V by 0 bases and J by 4 bases, and 10 bases separated the two germline ends. The CDR3 here is CASSQDKGGKNIQYF. In nucleotides, the CDR3 is TGTGCCAGCAGCCAAGATAAGGGGGGGAAAAACATTCAGTACTTC. Drawing the rest from reference TRBV14 and TRBJ2-4, the complete variable domain is EAGVTQFPSHSVIEKGQTVTLRCDPISGHDNLYWYRRVMGKEIKFLLHFVKESKQDESGMPNNRFLAERTGGTYSTLKVQPAELEDSGVYFCASSQDKGGKNIQYFGAGTRLSVL.

This clone has only a few counts. The chain recombines TRBV19 with TRBJ2-7; D uncertain. The CDR3 has 14 residues. The germline V gene encodes CDR1 LNHDA and CDR2 SQIVND (reference sequence). Trimming stripped 5 bases from V and 2 bases from J, with 13 bases between. CDR3 in DNA: TGTGCCAGTAGTTACGGCGGAACGGCCTACGAGCAGTACTTC. Protein: CASSYGGTAYEQYF. The variable domain in full, with the rest retrieved from reference TRBV19 and TRBJ2-7, is DGGITQSPKYLFRKEGQNVTLSCEQNLNHDAMYWYRQDPGQGLRLIYYSQIVNDFQKGDIAEGYSVSREKKESFPLTVTSAQKNPTAFYLCASSYGGTAYEQYFGPGTRLTVT.

The rearrangement joins TRBV15 to TRBJ2-3; the D is unclear. The CDR3 loop spans 13 amino acids. V gave up 5 bases and J gave up 4 bases, with 10 bases separating them. The germline CDR1 and CDR2 sequences are LNHNV and YYDKDF (reference sequence). CDR3 bases: TGTGCCACCAGCGACGACCGGGCAGATACGCAGTATTTT. Protein sequence: CATSDDRADTQYF.

This sequence joins TRBV6-1 and TRBJ1-3; no reliable D call. The V gene lost 1 base and the J gene lost 2 bases, with 6 bases spanning the gap. The CDR3 totals 14 residues. Germline V gene data show CDR1 as MNHNS and CDR2 as SASEGT. The DNA of the CDR3 is TGTGCCAGCAGTGAAGGACAAGCTGGAAACACCATATATTTT. Its protein is CASSEGQAGNTIYF.

The V call is TRBV7-6, the J call TRBJ2-6; 10 bases fit TRBD1. V lost 9 bases, J lost 1 base, and 6 bases stayed unmatched. The germline CDR1 and CDR2 sequences are SGHVS and FNYEAQ. The CDR3 is 16 residues long. The CDR3 spells CASQDRGRSGANVLTF. CDR3 nucleotides: TGTGCCAGTCAGGACAGGGGGAGGTCTGGGGCCAACGTCCTGACTTTC.

The rearrangement uses TRBV11-2 and TRBJ2-5, with 7 bases identical to TRBD2. With 4 bases clipped from V and 5 bases from J, the junction kept 16 bases outside the gene matches. CDR1 and CDR2 (germline): SGHAT, FQNNGV. CDR3 length equals 17 residues. The CDR3: CASSSDPPGLSMETQYF. In nucleotides, the CDR3 is TGTGCCAGCAGCTCCGACCCCCCGGGACTATCGATGGAGACCCAGTACTTC.

The chain joins TRBV10-2 to TRBJ2-7; 8 bases are a match to TRBD1. In germline, CDR1 is WSHSY, CDR2 SAAADI. Trimming cost V 3 bases and J 3 bases; bases outside gene matches: 7. This CDR3 spans 15 amino acids. This CDR3 is CASSDNTGGLYEQYF. The CDR3, as DNA: TGCGCCAGCAGTGATAATACAGGGGGACTCTACGAGCAGTACTTC.

The chain carries TRBV12-3 or TRBV12-4 and TRBJ2-7; D is undetermined. The CDR3 totals 11 residues. Deletions cut 0 bases from V and 5 bases from J, with 2 bases between. The CDR3 is CASSLANEQYF. DNA of the CDR3: TGTGCCAGCAGTTTAGCCAACGAGCAGTACTTC.

V gene TRBV5-1 combines with J gene TRBJ2-2, with unresolved D. The germline V gene encodes CDR1 SGHRS and CDR2 YFSETQ. V was shortened by 0 bases and J by 0 bases, with 6 bases between the two germline ends. CDR3 length: 15 residues. The CDR3 bases are TGCGCCAGCAGCTTGGCTCAGGCGAACACCGGGGAGCTGTTTTTT. Protein product: CASSLAQANTGELFF.

The CDR3 nucleotides are TGTGCCAGCAGCTACGGGACAGGGATGAAGGGTGGTCTTTTAGACGCTTTCTTT. Amino acids: CASSYGTGMKGGLLDAFF. The rearrangement uses TRBV5-6 and TRBJ1-1; TRBD1 matches at 9 bases. Germline V gene sequence: CDR1 SGHDT, CDR2 YYEEEE. The CDR3 covers 18 residues. V trimming: 3 bases; J trimming: 11 bases; junction bases outside the gene matches: 23.